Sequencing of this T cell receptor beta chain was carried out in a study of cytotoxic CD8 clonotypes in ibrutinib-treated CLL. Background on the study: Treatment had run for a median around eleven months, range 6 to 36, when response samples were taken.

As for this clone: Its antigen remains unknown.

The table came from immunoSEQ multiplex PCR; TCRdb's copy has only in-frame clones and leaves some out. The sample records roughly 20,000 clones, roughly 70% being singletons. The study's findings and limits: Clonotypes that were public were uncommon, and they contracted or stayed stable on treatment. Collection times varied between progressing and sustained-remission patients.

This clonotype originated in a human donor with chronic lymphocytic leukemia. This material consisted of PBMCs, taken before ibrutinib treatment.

The chain's CDR3 is CASSLTPSPGLVYEQYF. CDR3 in DNA: TGTGCCAGCAGCCTAACTCCAAGTCCGGGACTCGTCTACGAGCAGTACTTC. This chain connects TRBV7-2 to TRBJ2-7; tentative D call: TRBD2 (6 bases). This CDR3 has 17 residues. V was cut by 5 bases and J by 3 bases, with 23 bases left in between. Germline V gene lookup returns CDR1 SGHTA and CDR2 FQGNSA.